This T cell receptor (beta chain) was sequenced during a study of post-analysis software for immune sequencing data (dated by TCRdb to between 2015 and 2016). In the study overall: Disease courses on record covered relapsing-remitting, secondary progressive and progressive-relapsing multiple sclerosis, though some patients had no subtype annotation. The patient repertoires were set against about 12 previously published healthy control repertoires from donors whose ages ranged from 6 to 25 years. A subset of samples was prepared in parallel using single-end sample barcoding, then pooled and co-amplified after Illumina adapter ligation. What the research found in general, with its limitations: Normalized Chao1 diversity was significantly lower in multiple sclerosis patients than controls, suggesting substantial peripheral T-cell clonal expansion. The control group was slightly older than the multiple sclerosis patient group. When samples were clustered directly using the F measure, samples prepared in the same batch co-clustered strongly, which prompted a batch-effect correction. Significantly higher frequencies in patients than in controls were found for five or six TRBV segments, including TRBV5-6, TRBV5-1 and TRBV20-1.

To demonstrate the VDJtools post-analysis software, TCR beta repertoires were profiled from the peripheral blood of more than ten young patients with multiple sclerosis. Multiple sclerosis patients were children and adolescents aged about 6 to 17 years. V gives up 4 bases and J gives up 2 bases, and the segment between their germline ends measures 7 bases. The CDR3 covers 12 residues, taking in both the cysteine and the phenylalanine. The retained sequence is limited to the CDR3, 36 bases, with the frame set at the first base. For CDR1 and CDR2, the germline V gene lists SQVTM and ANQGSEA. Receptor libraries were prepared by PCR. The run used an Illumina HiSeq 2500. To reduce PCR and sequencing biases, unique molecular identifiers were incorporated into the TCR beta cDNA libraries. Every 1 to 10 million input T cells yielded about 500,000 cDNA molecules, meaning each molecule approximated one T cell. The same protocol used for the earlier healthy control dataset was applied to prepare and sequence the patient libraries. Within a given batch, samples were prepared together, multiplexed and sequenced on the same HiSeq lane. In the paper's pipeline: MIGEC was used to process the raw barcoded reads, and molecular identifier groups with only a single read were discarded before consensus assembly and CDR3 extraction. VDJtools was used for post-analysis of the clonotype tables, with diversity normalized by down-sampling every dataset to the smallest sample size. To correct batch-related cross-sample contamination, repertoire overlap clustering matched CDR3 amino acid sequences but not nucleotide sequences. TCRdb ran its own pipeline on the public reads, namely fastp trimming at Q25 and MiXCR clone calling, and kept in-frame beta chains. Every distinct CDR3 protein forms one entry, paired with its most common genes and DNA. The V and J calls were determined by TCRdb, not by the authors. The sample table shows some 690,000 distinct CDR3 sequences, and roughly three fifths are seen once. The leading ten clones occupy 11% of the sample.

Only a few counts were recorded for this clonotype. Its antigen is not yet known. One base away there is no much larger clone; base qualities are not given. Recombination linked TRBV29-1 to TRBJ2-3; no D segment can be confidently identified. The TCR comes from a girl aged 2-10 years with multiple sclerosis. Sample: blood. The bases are TGCAGCGTTGTCTTCGCCACAGATACGCAGTATTTT. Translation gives CSVVFATDTQYF.